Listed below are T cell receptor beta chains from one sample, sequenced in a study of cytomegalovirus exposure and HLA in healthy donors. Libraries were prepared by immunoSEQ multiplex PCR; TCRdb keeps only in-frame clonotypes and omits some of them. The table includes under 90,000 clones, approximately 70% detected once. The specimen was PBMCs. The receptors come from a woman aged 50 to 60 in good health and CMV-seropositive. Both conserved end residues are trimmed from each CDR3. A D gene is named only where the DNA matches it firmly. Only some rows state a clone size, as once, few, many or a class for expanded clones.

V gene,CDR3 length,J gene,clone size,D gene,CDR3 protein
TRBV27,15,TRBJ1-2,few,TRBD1,ASSLLNPRTGGYGYT
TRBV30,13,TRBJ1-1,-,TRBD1,ASFSPGQGAPRAF
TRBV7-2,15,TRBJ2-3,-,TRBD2,ASSLEAAASGSDTQY
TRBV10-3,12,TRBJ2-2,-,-,AISRTDNTGELF
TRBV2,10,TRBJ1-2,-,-,ASNARGYGYT
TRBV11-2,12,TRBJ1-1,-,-,ASSLVDKAAEAF
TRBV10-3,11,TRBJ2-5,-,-,AIRGGKQETQY
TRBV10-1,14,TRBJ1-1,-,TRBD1,ASSGDRGRGETEAF
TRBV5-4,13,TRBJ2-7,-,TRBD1,ASSHGTEYSYEQY
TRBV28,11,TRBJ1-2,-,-,ASSGREGSGYT
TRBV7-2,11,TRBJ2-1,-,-,ASSFMGPNEQF
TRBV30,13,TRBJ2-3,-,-,AWSTAAAFTDTQY
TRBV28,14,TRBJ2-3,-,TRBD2,ASSFGAGGHTDTQY
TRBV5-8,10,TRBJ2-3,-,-,ASSLRADTQY
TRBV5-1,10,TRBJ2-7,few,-,ASSAQGYEQY
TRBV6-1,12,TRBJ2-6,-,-,ASSEAAGANVLT
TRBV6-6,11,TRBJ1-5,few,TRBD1,ASKDRGGQPQH
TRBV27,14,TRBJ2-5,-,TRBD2,ASSALGLAGDETQY
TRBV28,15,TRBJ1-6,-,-,ASSVPQRGSSNSPLH
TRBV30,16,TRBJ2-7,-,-,AWGLSGTFTFGFYEQY
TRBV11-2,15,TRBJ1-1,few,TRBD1,ASSGIGDRGANTEAF
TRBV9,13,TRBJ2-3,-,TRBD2,ASSTSGVAADTQY
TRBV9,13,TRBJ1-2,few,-,ASSVEAGYNYGYT
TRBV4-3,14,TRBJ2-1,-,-,ASSRGGGSSYNEQF
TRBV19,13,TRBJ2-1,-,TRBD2,ASSISSGFYNEQF
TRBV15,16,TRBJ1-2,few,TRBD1,ATSNPGTGLSGAYGYT
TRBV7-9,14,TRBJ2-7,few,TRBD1,ASSFAGTGGIYEQY
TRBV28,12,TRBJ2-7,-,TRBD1,ASSLQGVVYEQY
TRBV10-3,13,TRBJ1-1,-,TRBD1,AIQLTGGSNTEAF
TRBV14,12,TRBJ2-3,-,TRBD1,ASSQDWEGQATY
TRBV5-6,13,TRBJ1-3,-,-,ASSLRPGTGNTIY
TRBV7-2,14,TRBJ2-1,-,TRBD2,ASSLVAGSGVNEQF
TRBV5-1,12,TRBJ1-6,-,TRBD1,ASSQGQVTSPLH
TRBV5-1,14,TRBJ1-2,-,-,ASSLRAEGDLGGYT
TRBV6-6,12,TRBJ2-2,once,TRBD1,ASSPADREGELF
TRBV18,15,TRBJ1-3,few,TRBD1,ASSPVGQGASGNTIY
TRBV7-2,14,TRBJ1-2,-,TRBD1,ASSLGVVGQSYGYT